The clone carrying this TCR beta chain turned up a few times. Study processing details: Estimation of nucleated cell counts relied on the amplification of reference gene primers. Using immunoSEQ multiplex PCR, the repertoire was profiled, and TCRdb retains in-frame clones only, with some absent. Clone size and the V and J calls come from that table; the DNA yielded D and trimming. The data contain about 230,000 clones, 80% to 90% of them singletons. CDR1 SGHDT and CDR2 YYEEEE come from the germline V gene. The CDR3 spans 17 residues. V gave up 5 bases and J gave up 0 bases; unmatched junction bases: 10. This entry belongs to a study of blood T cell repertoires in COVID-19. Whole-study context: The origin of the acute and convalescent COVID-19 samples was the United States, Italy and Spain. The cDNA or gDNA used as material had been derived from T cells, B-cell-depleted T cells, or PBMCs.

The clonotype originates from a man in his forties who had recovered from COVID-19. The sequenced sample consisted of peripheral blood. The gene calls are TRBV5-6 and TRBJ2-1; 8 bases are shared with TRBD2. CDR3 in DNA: TGTGCCAGCAGAAGAGTTGTAGCGGGGAGCTCCTACAATGAGCAGTTCTTC. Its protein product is CASRRVVAGSSYNEQFF. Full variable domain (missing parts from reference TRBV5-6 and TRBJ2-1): DAGVTQSPTHLIKTRGQQVTLRCSPKSGHDTVSWYQQALGQGPQFIFQYYEEEERQRGNFPDRFSGHQFPNYSSELNVNALLLGDSALYLCASRRVVAGSSYNEQFFGPGTRLTVL.